This T cell receptor (beta chain) came from a study of Ad26.COV2.S vaccination and SARS-CoV-2 variants. Described treatment: around 19 received Ad26.COV2.S at low or high dose, single or two shots; about 5 received placebo; per-sample allocation not given. Following the first vaccine or placebo injection, samples were taken on day 63. Sequenced by immunoSEQ multiplex PCR; TCRdb stores in-frame clones only, minus some. The sample has around 320,000 clones, around 86% seen once. The CDR3 is made up of 15 amino acids. Germline loops: CDR1 SGHVS, CDR2 FQNEAQ. V gave up 5 bases and J gave up 8 bases; unmatched junction bases: 7.

The chain carries TRBV7-8 and TRBJ2-1, with 12 bases fitting TRBD2. Sequenced here: peripheral blood, sampled in a trial of Ad26.COV2.S vaccine versus placebo. This clonotype was sampled from a person aged 18-60 years who received the Ad26.COV2.S COVID-19 vaccine or a placebo. The CDR3 protein is CASSTGLAGTYEQFF. The CDR3 DNA is TGTGCCAGCAGCACCGGACTAGCGGGGACCTATGAGCAGTTCTTC.